This T cell receptor (beta chain) was found in a study of cytomegalovirus exposure and HLA in healthy donors. Study-level points and caveats: Published work reported that the classifier diagnosed cytomegalovirus status with high specificity and sensitivity. In a later analysis, specific HLA alleles were associated with 15,000 to 20,000 TCR beta sequences at a 0.05 false discovery rate.

CDR3 length: 15 amino acids. The V gene's germline CDR1 is SGHTA and CDR2 FQGNSA. With 3 bases removed from V and 1 base from J, the gap between germline ends came to 13 bases. In the PCR, 60 Vbeta and 13 Jbeta primers were used. Original handling: As a later analysis found, there were approximately 80 million unique TCR beta chains, of which 8.5 million to 13 million were shared. Repertoires were generated with immunoSEQ multiplex PCR, while TCRdb's copy carries only in-frame clones and drops some. D and trimming come from the DNA, and the V and J calls and clone size come from that table. The sample shows 200,000 to 250,000 clones, over 70% of them seen only once. This clone was seen a handful of times. What it binds is unknown.

This chain links TRBV7-2 with TRBJ2-7; a weak D match, TRBD1 (6 bases). Source material: PBMCs. This sequence originates from an older woman in good health and CMV-seropositive. CDR3 bases: TGTGCCAGCAGCTTCTGGACAGTCACGTCCTACGAGCAGTACTTC. It encodes CASSFWTVTSYEQYF.